These 27 T cell receptor beta chains were sequenced from one sample in a study of tumor and adjacent non-tumor tissue in lung cancer (dated by TCRdb to the late 2010s). RNA was isolated from bulk unsorted tissue, and RNA quality was assessed with a NanoDrop ND-1000 and an Agilent 2100. To prepare the library, multiplex PCR was applied. The reads were generated on an Illumina HiSeq 2500. Following protocols modified from ARM-PCR, the researchers constructed TCRbeta libraries through three rounds of nested PCR with primers (Table S4). TCRdb trimmed public reads at Q25 via fastp, called clones via MiXCR and kept in-frame beta chains. Every distinct CDR3 protein forms one entry, paired with its most common genes and DNA. Here the sample has around 140,000 distinct CDR3 sequences; 60% to 70% occur a single time. Jointly, the top ten make up approximately 18% of the sample. Sequencing input: lung tumor tissue. The receptors shown here come from a man in his sixties with small cell lung cancer.

This clonotype has only one observation. One end of the junction varies from germline; a read error may be responsible. This chain joins TRBV11-2 and TRBJ1-1; TRBD1 matches 9 bases. The CDR3 is 15 amino acids. Germline V gene sequence: CDR1 SGHAT, CDR2 FQNNGV. This CDR3 is CASSNTGGRGTETFF. In DNA, the CDR3 is TGTGCCAGCAGCAATACAGGGGGCAGGGGCACTGAAACTTTCTTT.

V is TRBV5-1 and J is TRBJ2-5; possibly TRBD1 for D (5 bases). This CDR3 comprises 13 residues. Trimming cost V 4 bases and J 3 bases, with 10 bases left between them. Looked up from germline, CDR1 is SGHRS and CDR2 is YFSETQ. CDR3 residues: CASSMAREETQYF. The CDR3 DNA sequence: TGCGCCAGCAGCATGGCCAGGGAAGAGACCCAGTACTTC.

This chain connects TRBV6-1 to TRBJ1-1; no firm D call. The CDR3 is 15 amino acids. Trimming took 0 bases from V and 6 from J, leaving 14 bases between them. From germline, CDR1 is MNHNS and CDR2 SASEGT. The CDR3 bases are TGTGCCAGCAGTGAAGCGTCAGACCGCTACTCTGAAGCTTTCTTT. Protein product: CASSEASDRYSEAFF.

The gene calls are TRBV11-2 and TRBJ2-1; 7 bases are a match to TRBD1. The V segment lost 10 bases and the J segment 3 bases; nucleotides outside the gene matches: 6. Germline lookup yields CDR1 SGHAT and CDR2 FQNNGV. The CDR3 is made up of 13 amino acids. CDR3 loop: CANSRDSYNEQFF. DNA for the CDR3: TGTGCCAATAGCCGGGACAGCTACAATGAGCAGTTCTTC.

This clonotype was detected many times. The chain recombines TRBV6-5 with TRBJ1-5; D gene uncertain. The V end lost 5 bases, the J end lost 5 bases, and 10 bases lay between the germline ends. CDR1 is MNHEY and CDR2 is SVGAGI in the germline V gene. This CDR3 spans 13 amino acids. The CDR3 is CASSGRRDQPQHF. CDR3 sequence (DNA): TGTGCCAGCAGTGGGAGGCGGGATCAGCCCCAGCATTTT.

The chain recombines TRBV10-3 with TRBJ1-1; no clear D. V lost 5 bases and J 4 bases, leaving 14 bases between the germline ends. The CDR3 length is 14 residues. CDR1 and CDR2 from the germline V gene are ENHRY and SYGVKD. CDR3 in DNA: TGTGCCATCAGTAAATGGTCTGGCGGCACTGAAGCTTTCTTT. Translated, it gives CAISKWSGGTEAFF.

The chain couples TRBV6-1 to TRBJ2-5; D gene uncertain. The germline V gene has CDR1 MNHNS and CDR2 SASEGT. CDR3 length equals 14 residues. CDR3 sequence (DNA): TGTGTCAGTAGCCACGGAACTACTGGAGAGACCCAGTACTTC. It is translated as CVSSHGTTGETQYF.

On this clonotype itself: Because the CDR3's place on the DNA is in doubt, the DNA is left out and the CDR3 is given as listed by TCRdb. This chain connects TRBV11-2 to TRBJ2-1; the table assigns TRBD2, which was not confirmed against the DNA. Germline assignment: CDR1 SGHAT and CDR2 FQNNGV. The CDR3 is 19 amino acids in total, end residues counted. CDR3 region: CASSLVVAGGSRPYNEQSF.

Comments on this clonotype: Given a much more abundant clone one base away, this may be a read error. This chain connects TRBV20-1 to TRBJ2-1, with a weak D call TRBD2 (7 bases). The CDR3 runs 15 residues. Trimming stripped 6 bases from V and 0 bases from J, with 15 bases between. Germline CDR1 reads DFQATT; CDR2 reads SNEGSKA (reference sequence). The CDR3 sequence: CSARGGRSSYNEQFF. Here the CDR3 DNA reads TGCAGTGCGAGGGGGGGGAGGTCCTCCTACAATGAGCAGTTCTTC.

Notes on this clonotype: A much larger clone lies a single base off, so this may be a read error. This rearrangement joins TRBV20-1 to TRBJ1-5, with D perhaps TRBD1 (6 bases). Deletions cut 4 bases from V and 8 bases from J, with 15 bases between. Germline-derived CDR1 and CDR2 are DFQATT and SNEGSKA (reference sequence). This CDR3 contains 13 residues. In DNA, the CDR3 is TGCAGTGCTATAGGACAGTCAGGGGAGCCCCAGCATTTT. As protein: CSAIGQSGEPQHF.

Worth noting for this clonotype: The junction does not match germline at one end; this may be a read error. The rearrangement joins TRBV6-1 to TRBJ2-3, with 7 nucleotides matching TRBD2. Germline loops: CDR1 MNHNS, CDR2 SASEGT. This CDR3 contains 15 residues. The DNA of the CDR3 is TGTGCTAGCAGCGAGGGAGGGTATAGCACAGATACGCTGTATTTT. This codes for CASSEGGYSTDTLYF.

Of note for this clonotype: Its ends do not fully match the called genes, so a read error is possible. The chain is built from TRBV29-1 and TRBJ1-1; D might be TRBD1 (6 bases). The CDR3 covers 13 residues. The V gene's germline CDR1 is SQVTM and CDR2 ANQGSEA. The DNA of the CDR3 is TGCAGCGTTGGGGGGCGCAGGAACACTGGAGCTTTCTTT. As protein: CSVGGRRNTGAFF.

This sequence joins TRBV29-1 and TRBJ1-1; possible D gene TRBD1, 5 bases. There are 15 residues in the CDR3. V was cut by 4 bases and J by 2 bases, with 17 bases left in between. Germline CDR1 reads SQVTM; CDR2 reads ANQGSEA. CDR3: CSVGGGRGANTEAFF. CDR3 nucleotide sequence: TGCAGCGTTGGGGGGGGTAGGGGCGCAAACACTGAAGCTTTCTTT.

At least ten counts were recorded for this clonotype. J is TRBJ2-4 and V is TRBV12-3 or TRBV12-4; 10 nucleotides align to TRBD1. The length of the CDR3 is 14 residues. J gave up 9 bases and V 7 bases, and 9 bases lay outside the gene matches. CDR3 protein: CASTADRGLGIQYF. The CDR3 nucleotides read TGTGCCAGCACCGCTGACAGGGGGCTCGGCATTCAGTACTTC.

As concerns this clonotype: Sequence at one end of the junction differs from germline and may be a read error. CDR3 DNA sequence: TGTGCCACCGCCGGGACACGGGGTGAAAAACTATTTTTT. It is translated as CATAGTRGEKLFF. The chain employs TRBV6-6 and TRBJ1-4, with a weak D call TRBD1 (6 bases). This CDR3 has 13 amino acids. Germline assignment: CDR1 MNHNY and CDR2 SVGAGI (reference sequence).

The sample holds many counts of this clonotype. V gene TRBV6-2 or TRBV6-3 combines with J gene TRBJ2-2; tentatively, D is TRBD1 or TRBD2 (5 bases each). V was pared by 3 bases and J by 2 bases, with 10 bases between. Germline lookup yields CDR1 MNHEY and CDR2 SVGEGT. The CDR3 runs 15 residues. CDR3 residues: CASSYTGPNTGELFF. The CDR3 DNA reads as TGTGCCAGCAGTTATACGGGGCCAAACACCGGGGAGCTGTTTTTT.

The table lists this clonotype with a few counts. V is TRBV6-5 and J is TRBJ1-5; D is perhaps TRBD1 (5 bases). Germline V gives CDR1 MNHEY, CDR2 SVGAGI. The length of the CDR3 is 12 residues. Trimming shortened V by 6 bases and J by 7 bases, and 10 bases separated the two germline ends. As DNA, the CDR3 is TGTGCCAGCAGGCAGGAGGGGCAGCCCCAGCATTTT. Translation gives CASRQEGQPQHF.

About this clonotype itself: At one end the junction does not follow the germline gene, possibly because of a read error. The rearrangement uses TRBV11-3 and TRBJ2-1; maybe TRBD1 (5 bases). The CDR3 consists of 13 residues. The germline gives CDR1 SGHNT, CDR2 YENEEA. The CDR3 sequence: CASSLGRVAQQFF. CDR3 nucleotides: TGTGCCAGCAGTTTGGGCAGGGTGGCTCAGCAATTCTTC.

A word on this clonotype: At one of its ends the junction is not consistent with the germline gene, which may arise from a read error. J is TRBJ2-1 and V is TRBV12-3 or TRBV12-4, with TRBD2 matching over 9 bases. The CDR3 spans 15 residues. The CDR3 nucleotides read TGTGCCTGCAGCCGGATTAGCGGGAGAATCAATGAGCAGTTCTTC. This gives the protein CACSRISGRINEQFF.

This clonotype was recorded at least ten times. V usage is TRBV30 and J usage is TRBJ2-4; D remains unclear. The V gene's germline CDR1 is GTSNPN and CDR2 SVGIG (reference sequence). This CDR3 contains 14 residues. V was cut by 0 bases and J by 0 bases, with 6 bases left in between. The CDR3 DNA follows: TGTGCCTGGAGTGTAAAGGTAGCCAAAAACATTCAGTACTTC. It translates to CAWSVKVAKNIQYF. The full variable domain, with the rest looked up from reference TRBV30 and TRBJ2-4, is SQTIHQWPATLVQPVGSPLSLECTVEGTSNPNLYWYRQAAGRGLQLLFYSVGIGQISSEVPQNLSASRPQDRQFILSSKKLLLSDSGFYLCAWSVKVAKNIQYFGAGTRLSVL.

Remarks on this clonotype: The junction differs from germline at one of its ends, possibly a read error. The gene calls are TRBV20-1 and TRBJ2-3; 9 nucleotides match TRBD2. Per the germline V gene, CDR1 is DFQATT and CDR2 is SNEGSKA (reference sequence). The CDR3 is 14 amino acids. CDR3: CSAQCGTSPDMQYF. For the CDR3, the DNA is TGCAGTGCCCAGTGCGGGACTAGCCCCGATATGCAGTATTTT.

V is TRBV11-1 and J is TRBJ2-6; D might be TRBD2 (6 bases). Trimming removed 11 bases at V and 1 base at J, with 18 bases between. This CDR3 is built from 16 residues. Germline values: CDR1 SGHAT, CDR2 FQDESV (reference sequence). Here the CDR3 reads CAGNQTAGSGANVLTF. CDR3 nucleotide sequence: TGTGCCGGCAATCAAACGGCGGGGTCTGGGGCCAACGTCCTGACTTTC.

The genes are TRBV12-3 or TRBV12-4 and TRBJ1-1; 8 nucleotides match TRBD1. CDR3 length: 14 residues. The junction had 4 bases not matched to a gene; V was cut back by 2 bases and J by 5 bases. This chain's CDR3 is CASSLSQGGTEAFF. CDR3 bases: TGTGCCAGCAGTTTATCACAGGGGGGGACTGAAGCTTTCTTT.

This rearrangement joins TRBV5-1 to TRBJ2-3; D is ambiguous. There are 14 residues in the CDR3. The germline gives CDR1 SGHRS, CDR2 YFSETQ. Trimming took off 0 bases at V and 5 bases at J, with 10 bases between the two ends. The CDR3 DNA is TGCGCCAGCAGCTTGGCAGAGCTCGGAGATACGCAGTATTTT. This encodes CASSLAELGDTQYF.

Turning to this clonotype: A read error may produce the germline difference seen at one junction end. The chain carries TRBV6-6 and TRBJ1-5, with a tentative D call TRBD1 (5 bases). CDR3 size: 15 residues. Per the germline V gene, CDR1 is MNHNY and CDR2 is SVGAGI (reference sequence). Written as DNA, the CDR3 is TGTGCCAGCAGTTATGAGGGAGGGGAAAATCAGCCCCAGCGTTTT. Protein product: CASSYEGGENQPQRF.

There are many counts of this clonotype. The genes are TRBV4-2 and TRBJ2-5; TRBD2 matches 11 bases. J gave up 2 bases and V 1 base, and 6 bases lay outside the gene matches. The CDR3 sequence is 17 residues long. Looked up from germline, CDR1 is LGHNA and CDR2 is YNFKEQ. The chain's CDR3 is CASSQGNSGRGQETQYF. The CDR3, as DNA: TGTGCCAGCAGCCAAGGAAATAGCGGGAGGGGGCAAGAGACCCAGTACTTC.

This clonotype was observed a few times. The chain uses TRBV12-3 or TRBV12-4 and TRBJ1-1; the match to TRBD1 covers 10 bases. V lost 9 bases, J lost 7 bases, and 8 bases stayed unmatched. The CDR3 has 13 amino acids. The CDR3 protein is CASLRTGGGEAFF. The DNA of the CDR3 is TGTGCCAGTCTGAGGACAGGGGGTGGTGAAGCTTTCTTT.